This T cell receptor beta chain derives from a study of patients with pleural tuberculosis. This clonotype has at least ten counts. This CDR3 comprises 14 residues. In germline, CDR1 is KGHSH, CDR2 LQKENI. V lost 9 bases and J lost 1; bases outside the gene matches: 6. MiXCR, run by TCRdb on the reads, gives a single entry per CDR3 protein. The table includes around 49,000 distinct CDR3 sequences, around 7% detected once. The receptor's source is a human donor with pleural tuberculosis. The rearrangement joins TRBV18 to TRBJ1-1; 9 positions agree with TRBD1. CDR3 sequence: CASLGTGSNTEAFF. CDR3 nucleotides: TGTGCCAGTCTCGGGACAGGGTCGAACACTGAAGCTTTCTTT.